This entry lists 9 T cell receptor delta chains sequenced from one sample in a study of gamma-delta chains in newborns, infants, children. TCRdb fed the reads into CATT to redo clone calling. The repertoire holds 9,000 to 13,000 delta-chain clones, approximately 3.6% seen once, with roughly 8.7% in the top ten. The sequenced sample consisted of blood. The receptor set was obtained from a child who was a newborn, infant or young child, either healthy, febrile or measles-vaccinated (not recorded which).

The chain employs TRDV1 and TRDJ1; the match to TRDD3 covers 9 bases. This CDR3 contains 21 residues. The V gene end was trimmed by 4 bases and the J gene end by 1 base; junction bases not matched to a gene: 22. Looked up from germline, CDR1 is TSWWSYY and CDR2 is QGS. The CDR3 reads CALGALPNELLGDQCTDKLIF. The DNA of the CDR3 is TGTGCTCTTGGGGCGCTTCCCAATGAGTTACTGGGGGACCAGTGCACCGATAAACTCATCTTT.

The V call is TRDV2, the J call TRDJ4; 8 bases are shared with TRDD3. This CDR3 has 15 residues. V lost 1 base and J lost 6; bases outside the gene matches: 12. Germline V lookup: CDR1 GEAIGNYY, CDR2 EKD. CDR3 loop: CACDTIGVLGATLIF. The CDR3 region has the DNA TGTGCCTGTGACACGATCGGGGTACTGGGGGCCACCCTGATCTTT.

This clone has only a few counts. The V call is TRDV1, the J call TRDJ1; no clear D gene. Trimming shortened V by 2 bases and J by 3 bases, and 16 bases separated the two germline ends. CDR1 TSWWSYY and CDR2 QGS come from the germline V gene. The CDR3 has 16 residues. The CDR3 is CALGEIQGWMSDKLIF. CDR3 DNA sequence: TGTGCTCTTGGGGAAATACAGGGCTGGATGTCCGATAAACTCATCTTT.

This clone has only a few counts. TCRdb has a much larger clone's protein, which differs at residue 4 from the translation of this DNA, likely because of a read error; what is shown is the protein translated from the DNA. The V and J genes are TRDV2 and TRDJ1, with TRDD3 identical over 10 bases. CDR1 and CDR2 from the germline V gene are GEAIGNYY and EKD. V lost 5 bases and J lost 4; bases outside the gene matches: 9. This CDR3 contains 15 residues. Here the CDR3 DNA reads TGTGCCTGTGGCCAACTGGGGGATGGGAGCGATAAACTCATCTTT. This gives the protein CACGQLGDGSDKLIF.

This clone is medium-sized in the sample. Other DNA sequences in the same sample also yield this CDR3. The genes are TRDV2 and TRDJ3; D might be TRDD3 (5 bases). Looked up from germline, CDR1 is GEAIGNYY and CDR2 is EKD. Trimming stripped 0 bases from V and 0 bases from J, with 14 bases between. The CDR3 sequence is 19 residues long. CDR3 sequence reads: CACDTGGISSSWDTRQMFF. The CDR3 nucleotides read TGTGCCTGTGACACCGGAGGGATTTCGAGCTCCTGGGACACCCGACAGATGTTTTTC.

The V gene is TRDV1, the J gene TRDJ1; 8 nucleotides line up with TRDD3. Germline-derived CDR1 and CDR2 are TSWWSYY and QGS. Trimming removed 3 bases from V and 1 base from J; junction bases left unmatched: 10. This CDR3 comprises 17 residues. For the CDR3, the DNA is TGTGCTCTTGGGGACCCCGAGGGGATACATCCCACCGATAAACTCATCTTT. Translated, it gives CALGDPEGIHPTDKLIF.

By share, this clone counts as medium-sized. The chain recombines TRDV1 with TRDJ1, with TRDD3 matching 9 bases. This CDR3 has 18 residues. Trimming at V came to 5 bases and at J to 5 bases, leaving 18 bases not matched to a gene. The germline gives CDR1 TSWWSYY, CDR2 QGS. The CDR3 sequence is CALGIPVLRGIPTDKLIF. CDR3 nucleotide sequence: TGTGCTCTTGGGATCCCTGTCCTACGGGGGATACCAACTGATAAACTCATCTTT.

This clone is labeled as medium-sized (0.01 to 0.1%). This chain links TRDV3 with TRDJ1; D unresolved. Trimming removed 4 bases at V and 6 bases at J, with 18 bases between. The CDR3 has 13 amino acids. Germline V gives CDR1 TVYSNPD, CDR2 GDNSRS (reference sequence). DNA of the CDR3: TGTGCCTCCGCATGCGTTGTCGCCAATAAACTCATCTTT. Its protein is CASACVVANKLIF.

V and J are TRDV2 and TRDJ2, with D possibly matching TRDD3 (6 bases). CDR3 length: 15 residues. The germline CDR1 and CDR2 sequences are GEAIGNYY and EKD. The V gene lost 1 base and the J gene lost 5 bases, with 13 bases spanning the gap. The CDR3 nucleotides read TGTGCCTGTGACACTTTAGGGGATCTAACAGCACAACTCTTCTTT. Protein sequence: CACDTLGDLTAQLFF.